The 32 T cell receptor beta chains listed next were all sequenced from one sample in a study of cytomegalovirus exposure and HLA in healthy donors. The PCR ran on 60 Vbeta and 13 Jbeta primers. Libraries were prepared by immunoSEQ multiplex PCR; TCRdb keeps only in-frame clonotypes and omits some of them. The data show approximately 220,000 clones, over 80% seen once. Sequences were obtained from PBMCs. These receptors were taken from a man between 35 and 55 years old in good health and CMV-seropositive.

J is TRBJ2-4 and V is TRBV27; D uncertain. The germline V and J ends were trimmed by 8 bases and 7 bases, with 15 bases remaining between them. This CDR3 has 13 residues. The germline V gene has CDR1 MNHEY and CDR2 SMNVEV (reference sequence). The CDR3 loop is CASGPRPWNIQYF. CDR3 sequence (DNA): TGTGCCAGCGGGCCTCGGCCGTGGAACATTCAGTACTTC.

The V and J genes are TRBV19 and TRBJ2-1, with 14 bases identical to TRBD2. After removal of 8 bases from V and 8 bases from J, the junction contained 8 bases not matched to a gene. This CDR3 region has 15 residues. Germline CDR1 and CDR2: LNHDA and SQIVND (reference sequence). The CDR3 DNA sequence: TGTGCCAGTCATCCGGGACTAGCGGGAGTGCATGAGCAGTTCTTC. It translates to CASHPGLAGVHEQFF.

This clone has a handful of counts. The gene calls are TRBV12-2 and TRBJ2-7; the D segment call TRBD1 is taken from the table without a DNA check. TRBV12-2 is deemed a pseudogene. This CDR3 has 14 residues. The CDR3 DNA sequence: TGTGCAAGTCGCTTATACAGGCAAACCTACGAGCAGTACGTC. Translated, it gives CASRLYRQTYEQYV.

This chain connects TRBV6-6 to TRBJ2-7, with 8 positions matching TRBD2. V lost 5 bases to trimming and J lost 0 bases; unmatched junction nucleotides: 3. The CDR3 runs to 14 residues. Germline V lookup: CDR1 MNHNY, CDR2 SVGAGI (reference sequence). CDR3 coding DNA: TGTGCCAGCAGTCACACTAGCGGCTCCTACGAGCAGTACGTC. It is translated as CASSHTSGSYEQYV.

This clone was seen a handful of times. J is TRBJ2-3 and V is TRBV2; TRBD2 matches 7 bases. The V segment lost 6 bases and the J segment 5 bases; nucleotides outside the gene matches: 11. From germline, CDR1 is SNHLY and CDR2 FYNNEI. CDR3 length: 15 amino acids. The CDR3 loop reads CASSGRGGRGDTQYF. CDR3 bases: TGTGCCAGCAGCGGAAGAGGCGGGAGAGGAGATACGCAGTATTTT.

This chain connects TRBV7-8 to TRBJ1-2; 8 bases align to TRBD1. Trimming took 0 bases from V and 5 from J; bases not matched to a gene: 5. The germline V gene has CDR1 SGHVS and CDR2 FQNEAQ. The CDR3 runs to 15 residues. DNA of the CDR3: TGTGCCAGCAGCTTAGCTACAGGGGGGGAGTATGGCTACACCTTC. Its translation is CASSLATGGEYGYTF.

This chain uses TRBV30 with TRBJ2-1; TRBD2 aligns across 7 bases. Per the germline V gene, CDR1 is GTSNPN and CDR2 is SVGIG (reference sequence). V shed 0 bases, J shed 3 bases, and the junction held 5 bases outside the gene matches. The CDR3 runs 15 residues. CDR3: CAWSVSSGSYNEQFF. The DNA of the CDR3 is TGTGCCTGGAGTGTATCTAGCGGTAGCTACAATGAGCAGTTCTTC.

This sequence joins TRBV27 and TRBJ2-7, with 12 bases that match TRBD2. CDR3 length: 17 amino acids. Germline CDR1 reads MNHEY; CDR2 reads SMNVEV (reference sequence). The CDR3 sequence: CASSFPVASGRGYERYV. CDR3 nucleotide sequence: TGTGCCAGCAGTTTCCCAGTGGCTAGCGGGAGGGGGTACGAGCGGTACGTC.

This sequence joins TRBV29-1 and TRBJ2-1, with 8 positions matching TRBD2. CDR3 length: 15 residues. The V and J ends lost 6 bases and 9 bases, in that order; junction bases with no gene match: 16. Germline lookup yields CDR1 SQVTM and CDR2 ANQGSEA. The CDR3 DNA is TGCAGCGTCGAAACCACTAGCGGACCCGACCCTGAGCAGTTCTTC. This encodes CSVETTSGPDPEQFF.

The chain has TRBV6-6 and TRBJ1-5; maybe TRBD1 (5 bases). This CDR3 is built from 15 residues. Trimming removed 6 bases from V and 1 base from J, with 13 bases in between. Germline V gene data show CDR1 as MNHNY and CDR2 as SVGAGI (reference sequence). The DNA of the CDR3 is TGTGCCAGCAGACAAATGGGGGGAAGCAATCAGCCCCAGCATTTT. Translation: CASRQMGGSNQPQHF.

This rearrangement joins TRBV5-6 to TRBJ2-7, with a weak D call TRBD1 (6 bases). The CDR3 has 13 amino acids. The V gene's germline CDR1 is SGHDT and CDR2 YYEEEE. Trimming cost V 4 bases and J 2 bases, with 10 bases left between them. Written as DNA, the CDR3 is TGTGCCAGCAGCGTGACAGGTACCTACGAGCAGTACGTC. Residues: CASSVTGTYEQYV.

The DNA of the CDR3 is TGCAGCGTAGCAAAACCGGGAGTCTACGAGCAGTACTTC. This translates into CSVAKPGVYEQYF. The chain recombines TRBV29-1 with TRBJ2-7; tentative D call: TRBD2 (6 bases). Germline V lookup: CDR1 SQVTM, CDR2 ANQGSEA. Trimming stripped 6 bases from V and 3 bases from J, with 15 bases between. The CDR3 is 13 amino acids.

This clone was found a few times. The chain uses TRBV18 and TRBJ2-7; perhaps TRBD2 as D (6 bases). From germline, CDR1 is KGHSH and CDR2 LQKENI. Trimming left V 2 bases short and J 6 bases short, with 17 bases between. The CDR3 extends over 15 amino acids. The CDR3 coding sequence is TGTGCCAGCTCACCATTGGAGGGGCAAAGTTCCGAGCAGTACTTC. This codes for CASSPLEGQSSEQYF.

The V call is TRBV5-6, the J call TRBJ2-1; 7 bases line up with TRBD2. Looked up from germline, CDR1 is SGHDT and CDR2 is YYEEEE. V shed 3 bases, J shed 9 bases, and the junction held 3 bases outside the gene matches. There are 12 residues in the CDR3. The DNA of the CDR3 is TGTGCCAGCAGCTCACTAGCGATTGAGCAGTTCTTC. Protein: CASSSLAIEQFF.

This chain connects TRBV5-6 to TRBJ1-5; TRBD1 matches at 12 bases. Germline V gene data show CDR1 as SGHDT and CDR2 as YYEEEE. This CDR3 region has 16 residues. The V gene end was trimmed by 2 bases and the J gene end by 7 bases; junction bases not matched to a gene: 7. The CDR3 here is CASSFYGTGGGQPQHF. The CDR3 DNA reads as TGTGCCAGCAGCTTCTACGGGACAGGGGGCGGACAGCCCCAGCATTTT.

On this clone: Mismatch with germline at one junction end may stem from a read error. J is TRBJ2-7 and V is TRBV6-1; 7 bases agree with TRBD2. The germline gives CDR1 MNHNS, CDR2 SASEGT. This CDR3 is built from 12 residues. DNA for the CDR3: TGTGCCAGCAGTGAAGAAAAGGGGACTAAGTCGTTC. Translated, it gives CASSEEKGTKSF.

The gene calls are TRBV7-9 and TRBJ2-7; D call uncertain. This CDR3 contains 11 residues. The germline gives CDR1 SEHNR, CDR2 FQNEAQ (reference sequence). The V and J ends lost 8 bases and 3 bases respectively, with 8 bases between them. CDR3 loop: CASERSYEQYF. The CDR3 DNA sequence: TGTGCCAGCGAAAGGAGCTACGAGCAGTACTTC.

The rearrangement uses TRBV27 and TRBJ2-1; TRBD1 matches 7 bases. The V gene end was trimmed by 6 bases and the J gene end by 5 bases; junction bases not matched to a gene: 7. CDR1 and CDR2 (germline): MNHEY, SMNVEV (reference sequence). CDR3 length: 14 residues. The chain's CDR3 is CASRTGQTNNEQFF. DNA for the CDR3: TGTGCCAGCAGGACGGGACAGACGAACAATGAGCAGTTCTTC.

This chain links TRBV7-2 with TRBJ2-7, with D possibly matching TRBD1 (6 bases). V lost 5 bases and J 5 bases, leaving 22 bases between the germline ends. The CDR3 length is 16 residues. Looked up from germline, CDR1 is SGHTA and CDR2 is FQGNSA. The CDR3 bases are TGTGCCAGCAGCCCATACTTGGACAGCCTCGCCCACGAGCAGTACTTC. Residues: CASSPYLDSLAHEQYF.

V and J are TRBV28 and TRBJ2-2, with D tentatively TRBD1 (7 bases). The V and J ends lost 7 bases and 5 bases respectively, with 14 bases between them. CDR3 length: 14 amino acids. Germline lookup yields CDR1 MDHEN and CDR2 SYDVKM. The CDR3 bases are TGTGCCAGCACCTCAGGGGGGTGGACCGGGGAGCTGTTTTTT. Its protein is CASTSGGWTGELFF.

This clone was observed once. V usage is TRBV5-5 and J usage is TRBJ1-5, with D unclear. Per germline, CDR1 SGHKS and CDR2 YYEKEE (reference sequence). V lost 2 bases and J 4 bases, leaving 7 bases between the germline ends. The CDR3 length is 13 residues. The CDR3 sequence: CASSFRENQPQHF. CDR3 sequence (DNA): TGTGCCAGCAGCTTCCGAGAGAATCAGCCCCAGCATTTT.

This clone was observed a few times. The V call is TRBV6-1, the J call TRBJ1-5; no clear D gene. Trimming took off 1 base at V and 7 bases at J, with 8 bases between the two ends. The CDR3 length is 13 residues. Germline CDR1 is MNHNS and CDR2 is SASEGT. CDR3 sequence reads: CASSEVYRQPQHF. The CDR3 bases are TGTGCCAGCAGTGAAGTTTATCGGCAGCCCCAGCATTTT.

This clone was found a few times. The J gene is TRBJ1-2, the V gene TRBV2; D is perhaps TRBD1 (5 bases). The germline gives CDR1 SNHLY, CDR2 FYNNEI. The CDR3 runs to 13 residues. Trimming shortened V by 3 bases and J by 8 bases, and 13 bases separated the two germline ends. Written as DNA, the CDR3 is TGTGCCAGCAGTGACAAGGGGCCTCGAGGCTACACCTTC. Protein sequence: CASSDKGPRGYTF.

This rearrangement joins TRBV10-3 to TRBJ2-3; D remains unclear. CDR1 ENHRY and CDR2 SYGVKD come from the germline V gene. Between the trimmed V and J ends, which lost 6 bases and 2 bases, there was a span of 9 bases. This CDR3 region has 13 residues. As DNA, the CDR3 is TGTGCCATCAGAGACGACTTCACAGATACGCAGTATTTT. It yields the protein CAIRDDFTDTQYF.

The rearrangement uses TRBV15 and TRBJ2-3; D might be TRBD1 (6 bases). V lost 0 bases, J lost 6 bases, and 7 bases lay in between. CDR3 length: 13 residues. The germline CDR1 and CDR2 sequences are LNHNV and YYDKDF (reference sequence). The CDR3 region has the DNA TGTGCCACCAGCAGAGATCAGGGGGATACGCAGTATTTT. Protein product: CATSRDQGDTQYF.

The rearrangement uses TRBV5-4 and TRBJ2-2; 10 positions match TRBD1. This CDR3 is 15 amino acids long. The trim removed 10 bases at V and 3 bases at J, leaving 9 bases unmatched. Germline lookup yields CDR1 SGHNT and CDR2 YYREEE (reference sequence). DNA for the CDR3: TGTGCCTGCAAGGAGGGACAGGGGTACACCGGGGAGCTGTTTTTT. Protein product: CACKEGQGYTGELFF.

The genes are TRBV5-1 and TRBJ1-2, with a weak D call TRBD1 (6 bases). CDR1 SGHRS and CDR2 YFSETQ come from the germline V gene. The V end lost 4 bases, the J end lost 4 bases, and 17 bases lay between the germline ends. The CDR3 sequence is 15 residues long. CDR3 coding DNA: TGCGCCAGCAGCCCGGAGGGGGGGCATGCCTATGGCTACACCTTC. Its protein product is CASSPEGGHAYGYTF.

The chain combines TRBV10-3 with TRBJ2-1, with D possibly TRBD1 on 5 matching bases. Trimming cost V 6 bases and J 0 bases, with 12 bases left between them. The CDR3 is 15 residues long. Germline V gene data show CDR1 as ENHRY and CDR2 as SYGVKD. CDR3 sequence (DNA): TGTGCCATCAGCCAGGGTCAACGCTCCTACAATGAGCAGTTCTTC. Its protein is CAISQGQRSYNEQFF.

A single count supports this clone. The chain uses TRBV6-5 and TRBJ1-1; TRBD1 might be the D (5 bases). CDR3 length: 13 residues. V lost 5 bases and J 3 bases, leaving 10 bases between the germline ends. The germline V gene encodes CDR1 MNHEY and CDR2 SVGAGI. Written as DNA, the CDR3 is TGTGCCAGCAGTCTCAGGGATTACACTGAAGCTTTCTTT. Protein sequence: CASSLRDYTEAFF.

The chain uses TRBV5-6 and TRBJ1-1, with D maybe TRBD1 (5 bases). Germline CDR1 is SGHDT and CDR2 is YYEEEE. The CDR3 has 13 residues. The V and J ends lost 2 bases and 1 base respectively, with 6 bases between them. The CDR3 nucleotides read TGTGCCAGCAGCTTCACAGGGAACACTGAAGCTTTCTTT. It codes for CASSFTGNTEAFF.

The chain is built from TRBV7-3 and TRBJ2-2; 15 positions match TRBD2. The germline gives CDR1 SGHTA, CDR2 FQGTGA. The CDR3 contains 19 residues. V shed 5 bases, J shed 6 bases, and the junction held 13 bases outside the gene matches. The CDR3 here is CASSARPGLAGGRAGELFF. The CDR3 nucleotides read TGTGCCAGCAGCGCCCGGCCCGGACTAGCGGGGGGGAGGGCCGGGGAGCTGTTTTTT. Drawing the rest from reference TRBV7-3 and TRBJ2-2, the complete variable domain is GAGVSQTPSNKVTEKGKYVELRCDPISGHTALYWYRQSLGQGPEFLIYFQGTGAADDSGLPNDRFFAVRPEGSVSTLKIQRTERGDSAVYLCASSARPGLAGGRAGELFFGEGSRLTVL.

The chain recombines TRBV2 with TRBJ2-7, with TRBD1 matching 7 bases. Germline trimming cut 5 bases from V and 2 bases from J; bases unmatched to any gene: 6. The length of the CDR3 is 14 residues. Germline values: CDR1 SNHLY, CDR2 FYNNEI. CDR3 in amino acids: CASSRTGQTYEQYV. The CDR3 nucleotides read TGTGCCAGCAGTAGGACAGGCCAAACCTACGAGCAGTACGTC.